This TCR beta chain was observed in a study of breast tumors, draining lymph nodes, adjacent tissues. Via MiXCR, TCRdb re-called the multiplex PCR reads, giving one row per CDR3 protein. Of under 150,000 distinct CDR3 sequences in the sample, less than 25% are singletons; the top ten hold around 2.2%. This clonotype was seen repeatedly, ten times or more. The lymph nodes were axillary draining lymph nodes from breast cancer patients. The sequencing input was axillary lymph node tissue. The receptor's source is a female donor with breast cancer. Some clones in this sample may be carry-over from other donors' samples.

CDR3 sequence: CASSQRGLWGEQYF. CDR3 bases: TGCGCCAGCAGCCAACGGGGTCTTTGGGGCGAGCAGTACTTC. V is TRBV4-1 and J is TRBJ2-7, with D possibly being TRBD2 (5 bases). The CDR3 is made up of 14 amino acids. Trimming took off 2 bases at V and 6 bases at J, with 14 bases between the two ends. Germline V gene lookup returns CDR1 MGHRA and CDR2 YSYEKL.